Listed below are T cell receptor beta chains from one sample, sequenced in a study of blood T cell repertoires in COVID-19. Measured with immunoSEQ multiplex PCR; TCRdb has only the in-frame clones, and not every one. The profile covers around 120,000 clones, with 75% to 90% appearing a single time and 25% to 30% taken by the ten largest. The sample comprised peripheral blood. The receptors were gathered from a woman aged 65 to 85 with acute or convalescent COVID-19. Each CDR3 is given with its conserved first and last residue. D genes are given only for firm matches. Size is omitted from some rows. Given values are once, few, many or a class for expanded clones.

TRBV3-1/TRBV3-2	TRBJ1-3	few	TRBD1	CASSRATGSGNTIYF	TGTGCCAGCAGCCGGGCGACAGGGTCTGGAAACACCATATATTTT
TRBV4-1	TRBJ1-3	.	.	CASSQGREAGNTIYF	TGCGCCAGCAGCCAAGGGAGGGAGGCTGGAAACACCATATATTTT
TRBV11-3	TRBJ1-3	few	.	CASSLWSDTIYF	TGTGCCAGCAGCTTATGGAGTGACACCATATATTTT
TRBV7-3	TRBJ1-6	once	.	CASSLVAGGNSPLHF	TGTGCCAGCAGCTTAGTGGCGGGCGGGAATTCACCCCTCCACTTT
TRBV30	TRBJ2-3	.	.	CAWSVSPGDTQYF	TGTGCCTGGAGTGTATCACCAGGAGATACGCAGTATTTT
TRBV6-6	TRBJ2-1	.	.	CASSTPGNEQFF	TGTGCCAGCAGCACGCCGGGTAATGAGCAGTTCTTC
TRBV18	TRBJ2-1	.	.	CASSPGYEQFF	TGTGCCAGCTCACCAGGCTATGAGCAGTTCTTC
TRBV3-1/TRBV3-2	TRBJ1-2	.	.	CASSQDVLPYGYTF	TGTGCCAGCAGCCAAGATGTCCTACCCTATGGCTACACCTTC
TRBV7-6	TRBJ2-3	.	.	CASSLARGRAEAQYF	TGTGCCAGCAGCTTAGCGAGAGGGCGGGCCGAAGCGCAGTATTTT
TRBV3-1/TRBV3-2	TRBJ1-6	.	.	CASSRSGNSPLHF	TGTGCCAGCAGCCGGTCAGGGAATTCACCCCTCCACTTT
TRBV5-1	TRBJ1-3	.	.	CASRQGGSGNTIYF	TGCGCCAGCAGACAAGGGGGCTCTGGAAACACCATATATTTT
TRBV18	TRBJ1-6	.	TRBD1	CASSRDRGNSPLHF	TGTGCCAGCTCTCGCGACAGGGGTAATTCACCCCTCCACTTT
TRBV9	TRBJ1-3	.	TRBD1	CASSPRDRALGTIYF	TGTGCCAGCAGCCCCAGGGACAGGGCCCTTGGCACCATATATTTT
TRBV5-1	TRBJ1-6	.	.	CASSLGYSSSPLHF	TGCGCCAGCAGCTTAGGCTACAGCTCCTCACCCCTCCACTTT
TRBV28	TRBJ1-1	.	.	CASISAGAEAFF	TGTGCCAGCATCTCGGCCGGGGCTGAAGCTTTCTTT
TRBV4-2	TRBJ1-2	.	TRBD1	CASSPGRTGGHYGYTF	TGTGCCAGCAGCCCGGGGAGAACAGGGGGTCACTATGGCTACACCTTC
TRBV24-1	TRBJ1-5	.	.	CATSDTGGTQPQHF	TGTGCCACCAGTGATACCGGGGGGACTCAGCCCCAGCATTTT
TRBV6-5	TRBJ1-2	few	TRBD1	CASSPLRTGVGYTF	TGTGCCAGCAGTCCCCTCCGGACAGGGGTTGGCTACACCTTC
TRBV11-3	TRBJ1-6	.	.	CASSSGPALHF	TGTGCCAGCAGCTCCGGTCCCGCCCTCCACTTT
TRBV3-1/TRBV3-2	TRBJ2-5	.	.	CASSPRDTQETQYF	TGTGCCAGCAGCCCCCGGGACACCCAAGAGACCCAGTACTTC
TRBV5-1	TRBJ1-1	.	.	CASSLTAQNTEAFF	TGCGCCAGCAGCTTGACAGCCCAGAACACTGAAGCTTTCTTT
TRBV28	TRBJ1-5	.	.	CASSQAGGPQHF	TGTGCCAGCAGTCAAGCGGGGGGCCCCCAGCATTTT
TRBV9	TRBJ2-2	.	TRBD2	CASSVERGSTGELFF	TGTGCCAGCAGCGTAGAGCGGGGGAGCACCGGGGAGCTGTTTTTT
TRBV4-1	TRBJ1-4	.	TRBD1	CASTGRQGNEKLFF	TGCGCCAGCACCGGGAGACAGGGGAATGAAAAACTGTTTTTT
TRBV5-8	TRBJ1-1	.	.	CASSSGRRGGTEAFF	TGTGCCAGCAGCTCTGGTAGGAGGGGCGGCACTGAAGCTTTCTTT
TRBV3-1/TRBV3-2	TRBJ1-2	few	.	CASSPTNYGYTF	TGTGCCAGCAGCCCGACAAACTATGGCTACACCTTC
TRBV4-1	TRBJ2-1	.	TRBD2	CASSQGGAGLVLHEQFF	TGCGCCAGCAGCCAAGGTGGTGCAGGACTAGTTCTCCATGAGCAGTTCTTC
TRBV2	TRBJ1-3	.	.	CASSPGQTSGNTIYF	TGTGCCAGCAGCCCTGGACAGACCTCTGGAAACACCATATATTTT
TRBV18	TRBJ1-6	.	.	CASSPTGLNSPLHF	TGTGCCAGCTCACCCACGGGTCTGAACTCACCCCTCCACTTT
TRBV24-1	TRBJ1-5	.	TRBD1	CATSPGGFSNQPQHF	TGTGCCACCAGTCCAGGGGGCTTTAGCAATCAGCCCCAGCATTTT
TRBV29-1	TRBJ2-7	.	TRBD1	CSVGQGRYEQYF	TGCAGCGTTGGACAGGGGAGGTACGAGCAGTACTTC
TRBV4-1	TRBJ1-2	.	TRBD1	CASSPDRENYGYTF	TGCGCCAGCAGCCCGGACAGGGAAAACTATGGCTACACCTTC
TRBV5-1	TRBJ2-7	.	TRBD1	CASSSQGAGSYEQYF	TGCGCCAGCAGCTCCCAGGGGGCCGGTTCCTACGAGCAGTACTTC
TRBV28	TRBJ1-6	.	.	CASLSGGGRGSPLHF	TGTGCCAGCCTCAGCGGGGGTGGCCGGGGTTCACCCCTCCACTTT
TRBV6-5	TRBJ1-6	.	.	CASKGAANSPLHF	TGTGCCAGCAAGGGAGCAGCCAATTCACCCCTCCACTTT
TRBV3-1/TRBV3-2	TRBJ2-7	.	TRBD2	CASSPSRTSGGLPQYF	TGTGCCAGCAGCCCCTCTAGGACTAGCGGGGGGTTGCCGCAGTACTTC
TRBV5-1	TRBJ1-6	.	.	CASSSLSNGALHF	TGCGCCAGCAGCTCTCTTTCAAACGGGGCCCTCCACTTT
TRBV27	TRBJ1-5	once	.	CASKGQGTLQPQHF	TGTGCCAGTAAGGGGCAGGGTACACTTCAGCCCCAGCATTTT
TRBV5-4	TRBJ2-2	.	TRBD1	CASSFGQGIRGTGELFF	TGTGCCAGCAGCTTTGGACAGGGGATTCGTGGCACCGGGGAGCTGTTTTTT
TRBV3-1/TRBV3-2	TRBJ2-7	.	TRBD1	CASSPTPGTGYYEQYF	TGTGCCAGCAGCCCCACCCCCGGGACAGGGTACTACGAGCAGTACTTC
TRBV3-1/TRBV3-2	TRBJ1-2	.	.	CASSQTQGNYGYTF	TGTGCCAGCAGCCAGACCCAGGGCAACTATGGCTACACCTTC
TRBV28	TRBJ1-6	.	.	CASLTGGYNSPLHF	TGTGCCAGCCTAACGGGGGGCTATAATTCACCCCTCCACTTT
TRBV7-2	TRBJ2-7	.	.	CASSPGSYEQYF	TGTGCCAGCAGCCCGGGGAGCTACGAGCAGTACTTC
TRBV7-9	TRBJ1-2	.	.	CASSFAGGNGYTF	TGTGCCAGCAGCTTTGCGGGGGGCAACGGCTACACCTTC
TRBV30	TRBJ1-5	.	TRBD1	CAWTGQGDQPQHF	TGTGCCTGGACGGGACAGGGGGACCAGCCCCAGCATTTT
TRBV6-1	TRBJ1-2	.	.	CASSEVAVIWSGYTF	TGTGCCAGCAGTGAAGTAGCAGTCATATGGAGTGGCTACACCTTC
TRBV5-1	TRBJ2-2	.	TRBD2	CASSFVGLAGPGGELFF	TGCGCCAGCAGCTTCGTGGGACTAGCGGGTCCGGGGGGGGAGCTGTTTTTT
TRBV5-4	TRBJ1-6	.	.	CASSLERQNNSPLHF	TGTGCCAGCAGCTTGGAGCGCCAGAATAATTCACCCCTCCACTTT
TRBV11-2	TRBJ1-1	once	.	CASSLRTAGAEAFF	TGTGCCAGCAGCCTAAGGACAGCCGGAGCTGAGGCTTTCTTT
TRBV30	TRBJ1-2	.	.	CAWIFQAGNYGYTF	TGTGCCTGGATCTTTCAAGCTGGTAACTATGGCTACACCTTC
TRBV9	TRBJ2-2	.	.	CASSALDRFTGELFF	TGTGCCAGCAGCGCCTTGGACAGATTTACCGGGGAGCTGTTTTTT
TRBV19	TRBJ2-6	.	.	CASTHSGGGLGGVLTF	TGTGCCAGTACCCACTCTGGTGGCGGCCTCGGAGGGGTCCTGACTTTC